The 19 T cell receptor beta chains listed next were all sequenced from one sample in a study of blood T cell repertoires in COVID-19. The method was immunoSEQ multiplex PCR; TCRdb's version includes in-frame clones alone and lacks a portion of them. The table has fewer than 120,000 clones, 82% seen once. Sequenced input: peripheral blood. Receptors were obtained from an older woman with acute or convalescent COVID-19.

A single count supports this clone. This chain links TRBV7-2 with TRBJ1-2; 9 bases fit TRBD1. After removal of 8 bases from V and 7 bases from J, the junction contained 11 bases not matched to a gene. The CDR3 runs 14 residues. CDR1 SGHTA and CDR2 FQGNSA come from the germline V gene. Here the CDR3 DNA reads TGTGCCAGCTCGACTCCGGGACAGGGAGTTGGCTACACCTTC. It translates to CASSTPGQGVGYTF.

V is TRBV18 and J is TRBJ1-6, with unresolved D. V was pared by 4 bases and J by 7 bases, with 14 bases between. Per germline, CDR1 KGHSH and CDR2 LQKENI. The CDR3 spans 15 residues. The CDR3 DNA sequence: TGTGCCAGCTCACTGACGGAAGCGGACAATTCACCCCTCCACTTT. It encodes CASSLTEADNSPLHF.

The J gene is TRBJ1-2, the V gene TRBV7-2; TRBD1 matches at 8 bases. CDR3 length: 16 residues. Per the germline V gene, CDR1 is SGHTA and CDR2 is FQGNSA. The V segment lost 1 base and the J segment 4 bases; nucleotides outside the gene matches: 8. CDR3 sequence reads: CASSLVSGGAGYGYTF. CDR3 DNA: TGTGCCAGCAGCTTAGTTTCAGGGGGCGCGGGCTATGGCTACACCTTC. Together with reference TRBV7-2 and TRBJ1-2, the CDR3 gives the full variable domain: GAGVSQSPSNKVTEKGKDVELRCDPISGHTALYWYRQSLGQGLEFLIYFQGNSAPDKSGLPSDRFSAERTGGSVSTLTIQRTQQEDSAVYLCASSLVSGGAGYGYTFGSGTRLTVV.

V usage is TRBV11-1 and J usage is TRBJ2-7, with D maybe TRBD2 (5 bases). This CDR3 has 14 amino acids. With 7 bases removed from V and 3 bases from J, the gap between germline ends came to 16 bases. Germline loops: CDR1 SGHAT, CDR2 FQDESV (reference sequence). CDR3 region: CASTRSGVSYEQYF. The CDR3 DNA reads as TGTGCCAGCACCCGATCCGGGGTAAGCTACGAGCAGTACTTC.

The chain has TRBV7-3 and TRBJ2-1, with 7 bases fitting TRBD2. This CDR3 region has 16 residues. Trimming took 1 base from V and 5 from J; bases not matched to a gene: 8. In germline, CDR1 is SGHTA, CDR2 FQGTGA. CDR3 residues: CASSLNPLGGNNEQFF. DNA for the CDR3: TGTGCCAGCAGCTTAAATCCGCTCGGGGGGAACAATGAGCAGTTCTTC.

The chain employs TRBV10-3 and TRBJ1-3; no firm D call. V was cut by 4 bases and J by 2 bases, with 15 bases left in between. CDR3 length equals 16 residues. Per the germline V gene, CDR1 is ENHRY and CDR2 is SYGVKD. CDR3 protein: CAISADRGGTGNTIYF. CDR3 DNA: TGTGCCATCAGTGCAGATCGGGGAGGAACTGGAAACACCATATATTTT.

This clone was seen a handful of times. The CDR3: CASSLPSQGDGYTF. The DNA for the CDR3 is TGCGCCAGCAGCTTGCCTTCCCAGGGTGACGGCTACACCTTC. The rearrangement links TRBV5-1 to TRBJ1-2; a possible D gene is TRBD1 (5 bases). CDR3 length: 14 residues. CDR1 is SGHRS and CDR2 is YFSETQ in the germline V gene. Trimming cost V 1 base and J 8 bases, with 15 bases left between them. Full variable domain (rest looked up from reference TRBV5-1 and TRBJ1-2): KAGVTQTPRYLIKTRGQQVTLSCSPISGHRSVSWYQQTPGQGLQFLFEYFSETQRNKGNFPGRFSGRQFSNSRSEMNVSTLELGDSALYLCASSLPSQGDGYTFGSGTRLTVV.

The chain employs TRBV3-1 (or the pseudogene TRBV3-2) and TRBJ2-7, with a tentative D call TRBD2 (6 bases). The germline V gene has CDR1 LGHDT and CDR2 YNNKEL (reference sequence). This CDR3 has 14 amino acids. Trimming took 0 bases from V and 6 from J, leaving 12 bases between them. The CDR3 sequence is CASSQEGYGGEQYF. DNA of the CDR3: TGTGCCAGCAGCCAAGAAGGCTACGGGGGCGAGCAGTACTTC.

The chain uses TRBV6-6 and TRBJ1-4; 7 bases fit TRBD1. This CDR3 region has 13 residues. Germline-derived CDR1 and CDR2 are MNHNY and SVGAGI (reference sequence). V gave up 6 bases and J gave up 5 bases; unmatched junction bases: 3. For the CDR3, the DNA is TGTGCCAGCAGGGAGACAGGGAATGAAAAACTGTTTTTT. It specifies CASRETGNEKLFF.

The genes are TRBV5-1 and TRBJ1-1; TRBD1 might be the D (5 bases). Per germline, CDR1 SGHRS and CDR2 YFSETQ. The V end was cut by 4 bases, the J end by 7 bases, with 20 bases between. The CDR3 extends over 15 amino acids. In DNA form, the CDR3 reads TGCGCCAGCAGCACCACAGCGGGACCAGGGCTTGAAGCTTTCTTT. Its translation is CASSTTAGPGLEAFF. The full variable domain, rest sourced from reference TRBV5-1 and TRBJ1-1, is KAGVTQTPRYLIKTRGQQVTLSCSPISGHRSVSWYQQTPGQGLQFLFEYFSETQRNKGNFPGRFSGRQFSNSRSEMNVSTLELGDSALYLCASSTTAGPGLEAFFGQGTRLTVV.

This clone appeared once. The V gene is TRBV6-2 or TRBV6-3, the J gene TRBJ1-2; D might be TRBD1 (5 bases). CDR3 length: 13 residues. The V and J ends lost 5 bases and 5 bases respectively, with 12 bases between them. Germline lookup yields CDR1 MNHEY and CDR2 SVGEGT. This CDR3 reads CASSQGATYGYTF. CDR3 in DNA: TGTGCCAGCAGTCAGGGCGCAACTTATGGCTACACCTTC.

The chain employs TRBV7-3 and TRBJ2-1, with D perhaps matching TRBD2 (5 bases). Per germline, CDR1 SGHTA and CDR2 FQGTGA. Trimming took off 3 bases at V and 7 bases at J, with 10 bases between the two ends. The CDR3 consists of 13 residues. The CDR3, as DNA: TGTGCCAGCAGCTTGGGTAGCGTAAATGAGCAGTTCTTC. Protein: CASSLGSVNEQFF.

The chain links TRBV11-3 to TRBJ1-3; D is unresolved. Germline CDR1 is SGHNT and CDR2 is YENEEA. This CDR3 spans 14 amino acids. V was clipped by 3 bases and J by 6 bases, with 12 bases between them. CDR3 DNA: TGTGCCAGCAGCTTTACCGACATGGAAAACACCATATATTTT. Amino acids: CASSFTDMENTIYF.

This clone was seen only a few times. V and J are TRBV5-1 and TRBJ1-4; 8 nucleotides align to TRBD1. With 4 bases clipped from V and 7 bases from J, the junction kept 9 bases outside the gene matches. The CDR3 consists of 15 residues. The germline V gene has CDR1 SGHRS and CDR2 YFSETQ. CDR3 nucleotide sequence: TGCGCCAGCAGCCAACCGGACAGGGAAGGTGAAAAACTGTTTTTT. It is translated as CASSQPDREGEKLFF.

The genes are TRBV24-1 and TRBJ2-7, with 9 bases matching TRBD2. This CDR3 has 15 amino acids. V shed 4 bases, J shed 3 bases, and the junction held 6 bases outside the gene matches. Germline CDR1 KGHDR, CDR2 SFDVKD. CDR3 loop: CATSDPTSGVYEQYF. The CDR3 DNA reads as TGTGCCACCAGTGACCCGACTAGCGGAGTCTACGAGCAGTACTTC.

This chain joins TRBV7-8 and TRBJ1-6, with D uncertain. With 3 bases removed from V and 7 bases from J, the gap between germline ends came to 13 bases. Germline V lookup: CDR1 SGHVS, CDR2 FQNEAQ. This CDR3 region has 15 residues. CDR3 sequence reads: CASSFSGNSNSPLHF. The CDR3 DNA sequence: TGTGCCAGCAGCTTCTCCGGGAATTCCAATTCACCCCTCCACTTT.

The chain is built from TRBV7-3 and TRBJ2-5, with 9 bases identical to TRBD1. Per germline, CDR1 SGHTA and CDR2 FQGTGA. V shed 5 bases and J 3 bases; nucleotides not matched to a gene: 1. The CDR3 is 13 amino acids. Here the CDR3 DNA reads TGTGCCAGCAGCAGGACAGGGGAAGAGACCCAGTACTTC. It encodes CASSRTGEETQYF.

CDR3 DNA: TGTGCCAGCAGCCGGGGTCCTCCGGGGGGCACAGATACGCAGTATTTT. As protein: CASSRGPPGGTDTQYF. The chain couples TRBV6-2 or TRBV6-3 to TRBJ2-3, with D possibly being TRBD2 (6 bases). Germline assignment: CDR1 MNHEY and CDR2 SVGEGT. CDR3 size: 16 residues. Between the trimmed V and J ends, which lost 6 bases and 1 base, there was a span of 17 bases.

The V gene is TRBV7-9, the J gene TRBJ1-4, with a tentative D call TRBD1 (6 bases). Trimming left V 4 bases short and J 0 bases short, with 9 bases between. This CDR3 has 15 residues. Per germline, CDR1 SEHNR and CDR2 FQNEAQ (reference sequence). The CDR3 protein is CASSSQGTTNEKLFF. CDR3 DNA sequence: TGTGCCAGCAGCTCACAGGGAACAACTAATGAAAAACTGTTTTTT.